These 19 T cell receptor beta chains were sequenced from one sample in a study of blood T cell repertoires in COVID-19. This table comes from immunoSEQ multiplex PCR, and its TCRdb copy is limited to in-frame clones, with some not included. The sample comprises about 120,000 clones, 90% of which are singletons, and less than 2% rests with the top ten. Specimen: peripheral blood. These TCRs come from a human donor with active COVID-19. The donor label of this sample is uncertain.

V usage is TRBV5-4 and J usage is TRBJ2-7; a weak D match, TRBD2 (6 bases). The CDR3 has 15 amino acids. V dropped 3 bases and J dropped 3 bases, with 16 bases sitting between them. Germline V gives CDR1 SGHNT, CDR2 YYREEE (reference sequence). Written as DNA, the CDR3 is TGTGCCAGCAGCTCGGGACTCAAACATAACTACGAGCAGTACTTC. It codes for CASSSGLKHNYEQYF.

V and J are TRBV29-1 and TRBJ1-6, with 10 bases identical to TRBD1. Trimming took 7 bases from V and 9 from J; bases not matched to a gene: 9. Germline CDR1 reads SQVTM; CDR2 reads ANQGSEA. CDR3 length equals 14 residues. CDR3 in DNA: TGCAGCGCTCGAATCGGGGACAGGGGTTCACCCCTCCACTTT. The encoded protein is CSARIGDRGSPLHF.

CDR3 bases: TGCGCCAGCAGCCCAACAGGGGCAACTAATGAAAAACTGTTTTTT. It translates to CASSPTGATNEKLFF. The gene calls are TRBV5-1 and TRBJ1-4; TRBD1 agrees at 7 bases. J gave up 0 bases and V 4 bases, and 3 bases lay outside the gene matches. Germline V lookup: CDR1 SGHRS, CDR2 YFSETQ. The CDR3 totals 15 residues. Filled out from reference TRBV5-1 and TRBJ1-4, the complete variable domain reads KAGVTQTPRYLIKTRGQQVTLSCSPISGHRSVSWYQQTPGQGLQFLFEYFSETQRNKGNFPGRFSGRQFSNSRSEMNVSTLELGDSALYLCASSPTGATNEKLFFGSGTQLSVL.

The genes are TRBV6-2 or TRBV6-3 and TRBJ2-7; 8 nucleotides match TRBD1. CDR3 length: 14 amino acids. Germline V gene lookup returns CDR1 MNHEY and CDR2 SVGEGT. With 2 bases clipped from V and 5 bases from J, the junction kept 5 bases outside the gene matches. CDR3 in DNA: TGTGCCAGCAGTTACGGTTCAGGGGGCGACGAGCAGTACTTC. It codes for CASSYGSGGDEQYF.

The chain has TRBV5-1 and TRBJ1-4; no reliable D call. The V end lost 5 bases, the J end lost 4 bases, and 9 bases lay between the germline ends. This CDR3 contains 13 residues. CDR1 is SGHRS, CDR2 YFSETQ, per germline. Written as DNA, the CDR3 is TGCGCCAGCAGTCGGGGAATTAATGAAAAACTGTTTTTT. Translating it yields CASSRGINEKLFF. The full variable domain, in which reference TRBV5-1 and TRBJ1-4 provide the parts outside the CDR3, is KAGVTQTPRYLIKTRGQQVTLSCSPISGHRSVSWYQQTPGQGLQFLFEYFSETQRNKGNFPGRFSGRQFSNSRSEMNVSTLELGDSALYLCASSRGINEKLFFGSGTQLSVL.

This chain joins TRBV5-1 and TRBJ2-1, with 8 bases fitting TRBD2. After removal of 4 bases from V and 0 bases from J, the junction contained 6 bases not matched to a gene. CDR1 and CDR2 from the germline V gene are SGHRS and YFSETQ. The CDR3 sequence is 16 residues long. CDR3 protein: CASSPGGTSSYNEQFF. For the CDR3, the DNA is TGCGCCAGCAGCCCGGGGGGGACTAGCTCCTACAATGAGCAGTTCTTC.

This chain joins TRBV5-8 and TRBJ2-1, with 9 nucleotides matching TRBD1. The V segment lost 2 bases and the J segment 7 bases; nucleotides outside the gene matches: 13. The germline V gene has CDR1 SGHTS and CDR2 YDEGEE. The CDR3 is 17 residues long. The CDR3 DNA follows: TGTGCCAGCAGCTTTGTGATGGTACAGGGGGCTATAAATGAGCAGTTCTTC. This codes for CASSFVMVQGAINEQFF. The whole variable domain, filled in from reference TRBV5-8 and TRBJ2-1, reads EAGVTQSPTHLIKTRGQQATLRCSPISGHTSVYWYQQALGLGLQFLLWYDEGEERNRGNFPPRFSGRQFPNYSSELNVNALELEDSALYLCASSFVMVQGAINEQFFGPGTRLTVL.

The V call is TRBV10-1, the J call TRBJ1-1, with D possibly being TRBD1 (5 bases). Per germline, CDR1 WNHNN and CDR2 SYGVQD (reference sequence). Trimming removed 11 bases from V and 4 bases from J, with 17 bases in between. The CDR3 is 13 residues long. The chain's CDR3 is CADRQNKGTEAFF. CDR3 sequence (DNA): TGCGCCGACCGACAGAATAAAGGCACTGAAGCTTTCTTT.

The V call is TRBV6-4, the J call TRBJ2-7; 9 nucleotides agree with TRBD2. V shed 10 bases and J 0 bases; nucleotides not matched to a gene: 7. CDR3 length equals 14 residues. Germline loops: CDR1 MRHNA, CDR2 SNTAGT. In DNA, the CDR3 is TGTGCCAACTATAGCGGGGGTGACTCCTACGAGCAGTACTTC. The encoded protein is CANYSGGDSYEQYF.

The rearrangement joins TRBV24-1 to TRBJ2-2, with TRBD1 identical over 7 bases. CDR1 and CDR2 (germline): KGHDR, SFDVKD. The CDR3 runs 16 residues. V dropped 4 bases and J dropped 4; count of bases not matched to a gene: 8. CDR3 sequence reads: CATSDPRQGSTGELFF. CDR3 in DNA: TGTGCCACCAGTGACCCAAGACAGGGTTCCACCGGGGAGCTGTTTTTT.

The CDR3 DNA reads TGTGCCAGCAGCTTATACGGGACAGGAAGAGATCCTGGCTACACCTTC. Translating it yields CASSLYGTGRDPGYTF. The V and J genes are TRBV7-2 and TRBJ1-2; 8 nucleotides agree with TRBD1. V trimming: 2 bases; J trimming: 7 bases; junction bases outside the gene matches: 12. CDR3 length equals 16 residues. Germline CDR1 SGHTA, CDR2 FQGNSA.

This clone occurred once. The rearrangement links TRBV27 to TRBJ1-1; D may be TRBD1 (6 bases). The CDR3 has 14 amino acids. Germline V CDR1 and CDR2: MNHEY, SMNVEV (reference sequence). Trimming removed 4 bases from V and 0 bases from J, with 9 bases in between. CDR3 residues: CASSSNRVNTEAFF. The CDR3 DNA reads TGTGCCAGCAGTTCAAACAGGGTGAACACTGAAGCTTTCTTT.

This clone was detected only once. V and J are TRBV24-1 and TRBJ1-2, with no clear D. The germline gives CDR1 KGHDR, CDR2 SFDVKD. The CDR3 contains 16 residues. With 3 bases removed from V and 3 bases from J, the gap between germline ends came to 16 bases. The DNA for the CDR3 is TGTGCCACCAGTGATCCCTCAAGAGAGGCTGACTATGGCTACACCTTC. Protein sequence: CATSDPSREADYGYTF.

The V call is TRBV7-6, the J call TRBJ2-7, with 7 bases matching TRBD2. V lost 8 bases and J lost 0; bases outside the gene matches: 10. Looked up from germline, CDR1 is SGHVS and CDR2 is FNYEAQ. The CDR3 spans 15 residues. The CDR3 region has the DNA TGTGCCAGCGCCGCCTGGGGGGGGGACTCCTACGAGCAGTACTTC. Its translation is CASAAWGGDSYEQYF.

This clone was found once. J is TRBJ2-7 and V is TRBV7-9; 9 positions match TRBD1. This CDR3 contains 16 residues. J gave up 4 bases and V 0 bases, and 7 bases lay outside the gene matches. Germline CDR1 and CDR2: SEHNR and FQNEAQ (reference sequence). The DNA of the CDR3 is TGTGCCAGCAGCTTAGCGATCGGGACAGGGTCTTACGAGCAGTACTTC. It is translated as CASSLAIGTGSYEQYF.

The J gene is TRBJ2-4, the V gene TRBV10-2; TRBD1 might be the D (6 bases). V gave up 6 bases and J gave up 0 bases, with 9 bases separating them. Germline V gene sequence: CDR1 WSHSY, CDR2 SAAADI. The CDR3 covers 14 residues. This CDR3 reads CASRDRIAKNIQYF. Here the CDR3 DNA reads TGCGCCAGCAGGGACAGAATAGCCAAAAACATTCAGTACTTC.

V usage is TRBV20-1 and J usage is TRBJ1-5; 7 nucleotides align to TRBD1. The CDR3 contains 19 residues. The germline gives CDR1 DFQATT, CDR2 SNEGSKA (reference sequence). J was trimmed by 4 bases and V by 3 bases; bases with no gene match: 21. CDR3 sequence (DNA): TGCAGTGCTAGTGGGTTAGAGACAGGGTTCGCGATCTCGAATCAGCCCCAGCATTTT. It is translated as CSASGLETGFAISNQPQHF.

The rearrangement joins TRBV7-2 to TRBJ1-1; no definite D call. Per germline, CDR1 SGHTA and CDR2 FQGNSA. V dropped 4 bases and J dropped 10 bases, with 19 bases sitting between them. This CDR3 has 14 residues. This chain's CDR3 is CASSSAGVALGAFF. The DNA for the CDR3 is TGTGCCAGCAGCTCGGCTGGAGTTGCACTAGGAGCTTTCTTT.

This chain connects TRBV3-1 (or the pseudogene TRBV3-2) to TRBJ1-1; TRBD1 agrees at 9 bases. The CDR3 has 14 amino acids. The germline gives CDR1 LGHDT, CDR2 YNNKEL (reference sequence). Germline trimming cut 3 bases from V and 6 bases from J; bases unmatched to any gene: 5. The CDR3 DNA sequence: TGTGCCAGCAGCCAGGGACAGGGTGTAGCTGAAGCTTTCTTT. Translating it yields CASSQGQGVAEAFF.